This T cell receptor (beta chain) was sequenced for a study of identical twins' blood T cells. J was trimmed by 6 bases and V by 8 bases; bases with no gene match: 8. The CDR3 covers 15 residues. One entry per CDR3 protein, called by TCRdb with MiXCR from the 5' RACE reads. The sample lists 300,000 to 400,000 distinct CDR3 sequences; under 30% were seen once. This chain connects TRBV12-3 or TRBV12-4 to TRBJ2-2; 11 bases match TRBD1. The material sequenced was PBMCs. The TCR was taken from a woman between 18 and 55 years old in good health. Here the CDR3 DNA reads TGTGCCAGCGTGGGACAGGGGGGACCGGCCGGGGAGCTGTTTTTT. This sequence encodes CASVGQGGPAGELFF.